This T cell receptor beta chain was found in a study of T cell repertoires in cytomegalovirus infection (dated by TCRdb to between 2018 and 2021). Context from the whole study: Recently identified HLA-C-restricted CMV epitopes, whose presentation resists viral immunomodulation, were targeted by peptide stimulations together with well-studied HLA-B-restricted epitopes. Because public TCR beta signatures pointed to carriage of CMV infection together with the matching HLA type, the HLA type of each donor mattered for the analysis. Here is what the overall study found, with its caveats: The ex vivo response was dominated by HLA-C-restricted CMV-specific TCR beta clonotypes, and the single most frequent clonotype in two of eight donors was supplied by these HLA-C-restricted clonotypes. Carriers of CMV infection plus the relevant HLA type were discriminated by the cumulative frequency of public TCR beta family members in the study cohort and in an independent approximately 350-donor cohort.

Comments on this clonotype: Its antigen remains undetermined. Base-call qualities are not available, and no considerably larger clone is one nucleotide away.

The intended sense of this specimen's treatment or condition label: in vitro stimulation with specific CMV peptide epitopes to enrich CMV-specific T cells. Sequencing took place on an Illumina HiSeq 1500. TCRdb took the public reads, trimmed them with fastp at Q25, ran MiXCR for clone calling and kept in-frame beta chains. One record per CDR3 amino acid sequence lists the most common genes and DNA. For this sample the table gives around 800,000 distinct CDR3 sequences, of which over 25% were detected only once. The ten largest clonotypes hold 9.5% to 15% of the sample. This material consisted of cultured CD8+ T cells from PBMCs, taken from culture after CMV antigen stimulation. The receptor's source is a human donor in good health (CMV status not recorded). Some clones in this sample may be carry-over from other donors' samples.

The CDR3: CASGGQGRAFF. The bases read TGTGCCAGCGGAGGACAGGGACGGGCTTTCTTT. This sequence uses TRBV2 and TRBJ1-1, with 8 bases in between that match TRBD1. Ends trimmed: V by 8 bases, J by 11 bases; bases unmatched to a gene: 7. CDR1 and CDR2, looked up from the germline V gene, are SNHLY and FYNNEI. From its cysteine to its phenylalanine, the CDR3 spans 11 amino acids. Here the CDR3 DNA is all that survives: 33 bases in frame from base 1. When the CDR3 is completed using the reference TRBV2 and TRBJ1-1 genes on either side, the full variable domain is EPEVTQTPSHQVTQMGQEVILRCVPISNHLYFYWYRQILGQKVEFLVSFYNNEISEKSEIFDDQFSVERPDGSNFTLKIRSTKLEDSAMYFCASGGQGRAFFGQGTRLTVV.